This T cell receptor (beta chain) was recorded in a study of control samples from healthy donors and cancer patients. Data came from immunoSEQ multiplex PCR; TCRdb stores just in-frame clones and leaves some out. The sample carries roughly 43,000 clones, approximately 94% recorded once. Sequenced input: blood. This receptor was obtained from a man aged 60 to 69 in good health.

DNA of the CDR3: TGTGCCAGCAGTCGTGGGAGAGCGACAACCTACGAGCAGTACTTC. This translates into CASSRGRATTYEQYF. The chain uses TRBV9 and TRBJ2-7; perhaps TRBD2 as D (5 bases). The CDR3 is 15 residues long. Germline assignment: CDR1 SGDLS and CDR2 YYNGEE. V lost 5 bases to trimming and J lost 2 bases, with 17 bases between them.